A single sample gave rise to the 20 T cell receptor beta chains below, sequenced in a study of regulatory and conventional T cells in RAG deficiency. Clones were read by immunoSEQ multiplex PCR, and TCRdb kept only the in-frame ones, dropping some. The sample holds tens of thousands of clones, 90% seen once. The sorted conventional CD4+ T cells were CD25-low and CD127-high, with genomic DNA sequenced. This sample also appeared in a second study, on regulatory T cells. As that report states: Amplification used 52 TRBV primers and 13 TRBJ primers.

The sample comprised CD4+ effector T cells sorted from blood. These receptor sequences come from a human donor in good health.

The V gene is TRBV18, the J gene TRBJ1-1, with D hard to call. Between the trimmed V and J ends, which lost 2 bases and 4 bases, there was a span of 8 bases. Germline V gene lookup returns CDR1 KGHSH and CDR2 LQKENI. This CDR3 comprises 13 residues. DNA of the CDR3: TGTGCCAGCTCACCAGTGGGAAGCACTGAAGCTTTCTTT. Translation gives CASSPVGSTEAFF.

A remark on this clone: The sample holds other DNA sequences that translate to the same CDR3. This rearrangement joins TRBV7-9 to TRBJ2-7; maybe TRBD2 (6 bases). From germline, CDR1 is SEHNR and CDR2 FQNEAQ (reference sequence). CDR3 length equals 13 residues. The V and J ends lost 1 base and 6 bases respectively, with 10 bases between them. The CDR3 region has the DNA TGTGCCAGCAGCTTAGACCTAGCGCTCGAGCAGTACTTC. Translated: CASSLDLALEQYF. Together with reference TRBV7-9 and TRBJ2-7, the CDR3 gives the full variable domain: DTGVSQNPRHKITKRGQNVTFRCDPISEHNRLYWYRQTLGQGPEFLTYFQNEAQLEKSRLLSDRFSAERPKGSFSTLEIQRTEQGDSAMYLCASSLDLALEQYFGPGTRLTVT.

CDR3 in DNA: TGTGCCAGCAGCTTAGCTACTGGGACAGGGAGGGGCGAGCAGTACTTC. Translation gives CASSLATGTGRGEQYF. The V gene is TRBV7-9, the J gene TRBJ2-7; 9 bases match TRBD1. Germline trimming cut 0 bases from V and 6 bases from J; bases unmatched to any gene: 9. This CDR3 region has 16 residues. Per germline, CDR1 SEHNR and CDR2 FQNEAQ (reference sequence).

The chain couples TRBV18 to TRBJ1-5, with D maybe TRBD1 (6 bases). V dropped 4 bases and J dropped 3 bases, with 13 bases sitting between them. This CDR3 has 15 residues. Germline V lookup: CDR1 KGHSH, CDR2 LQKENI. As DNA, the CDR3 is TGTGCCAGCTCACGGTCGACAGGCGACAATCAGCCCCAGCATTTT. Protein sequence: CASSRSTGDNQPQHF.

The rearrangement links TRBV5-1 to TRBJ1-2, with TRBD1 identical over 7 bases. There are 15 residues in the CDR3. Per the germline V gene, CDR1 is SGHRS and CDR2 is YFSETQ. The trim removed 4 bases at V and 2 bases at J, leaving 8 bases unmatched. The CDR3 sequence: CASSTWTGVNYGYTF. The CDR3 DNA is TGCGCCAGCAGCACTTGGACAGGAGTAAACTATGGCTACACCTTC.

The chain carries TRBV9 and TRBJ2-1, with D maybe TRBD1 (6 bases). V lost 1 base, J lost 2 bases, and 13 bases lay in between. Germline V CDR1 and CDR2: SGDLS, YYNGEE. The length of the CDR3 is 16 residues. CDR3 sequence (DNA): TGTGCCAGCAGCGTAAGTGGGTCAGGGGCCTACAATGAGCAGTTCTTC. It codes for CASSVSGSGAYNEQFF.

V and J are TRBV2 and TRBJ2-1; the match to TRBD2 covers 8 bases. CDR3 size: 13 residues. CDR1 SNHLY and CDR2 FYNNEI come from the germline V gene. V shed 6 bases and J 6 bases; nucleotides not matched to a gene: 4. The CDR3 protein is CASSDGTSNEQFF. CDR3 DNA sequence: TGTGCCAGCAGCGACGGGACTAGCAATGAGCAGTTCTTC.

The chain is built from TRBV6-1 and TRBJ1-2, with a possible D match to TRBD1 (6 bases). Germline CDR1 and CDR2: MNHNS and SASEGT. The CDR3 loop spans 13 amino acids. V shed 6 bases and J shed 8 bases, with 16 bases lying between them. CDR3 in DNA: TGTGCCAGCAGCGCCGTGCGGGGGGGCGGCTACACCTTC. Protein: CASSAVRGGGYTF.

V and J are TRBV5-1 and TRBJ1-1, with 7 bases fitting TRBD1. The CDR3 covers 15 residues. With 3 bases clipped from V and 4 bases from J, the junction kept 9 bases outside the gene matches. Germline CDR1 is SGHRS and CDR2 is YFSETQ. For the CDR3, the DNA is TGCGCCAGCAGCTACAACAGGGGAGAGGGCACTGAAGCTTTCTTT. Amino acids: CASSYNRGEGTEAFF.

The chain employs TRBV28 and TRBJ1-2; 7 positions match TRBD1. The trim removed 3 bases at V and 3 bases at J, leaving 4 bases unmatched. Germline CDR1 MDHEN, CDR2 SYDVKM. This CDR3 contains 14 residues. The CDR3 sequence is CASSFPGTDYGYTF. CDR3 bases: TGTGCCAGCAGTTTTCCTGGGACAGACTATGGCTACACCTTC.

Remarks on this clone: The final CDR3 position lacks the conserved phenylalanine or tryptophan, pointing to a likely read error. The chain couples TRBV29-1 to TRBJ1-2; 7 bases are a match to TRBD1. The CDR3 loop spans 14 amino acids. With V trimmed by 4 bases and J by 3 bases, 8 bases remained unmatched. Germline assignment: CDR1 SQVTM and CDR2 ANQGSEA. CDR3: CSVAVGTDYYGYTS. The CDR3 bases are TGCAGCGTTGCGGTCGGGACAGACTACTATGGCTACACCTCC.

The chain recombines TRBV27 with TRBJ1-2; D perhaps matches TRBD1 (5 bases). The V gene lost 4 bases and the J gene lost 7 bases, with 16 bases spanning the gap. CDR3 length: 14 amino acids. Germline V gives CDR1 MNHEY, CDR2 SMNVEV (reference sequence). The CDR3 reads CASSSRVYVGGYTF. CDR3 nucleotides: TGTGCCAGCAGTTCCAGGGTGTATGTTGGTGGCTACACCTTC.

The rearrangement uses TRBV5-6 and TRBJ1-5, with a possible D match to TRBD1 (5 bases). The germline gives CDR1 SGHDT, CDR2 YYEEEE. This CDR3 spans 16 amino acids. V was clipped by 1 base and J by 3 bases, with 14 bases between them. The CDR3, as DNA: TGTGCCAGCAGCTTGACAGGAGATTCCTACAATCAGCCCCAGCATTTT. Its translation is CASSLTGDSYNQPQHF.

V and J are TRBV6-1 and TRBJ1-1, with a possible D match to TRBD1 (5 bases). From germline, CDR1 is MNHNS and CDR2 SASEGT. The CDR3 has 13 residues. The germline V and J ends were trimmed by 4 bases and 5 bases, with 11 bases remaining between them. In nucleotides, the CDR3 is TGTGCCAGCAGTGTTGCAGGGCTAACTGAAGCTTTCTTT. Its protein is CASSVAGLTEAFF.

The chain is built from TRBV6-6 and TRBJ2-1; 7 bases match TRBD2. Germline CDR1 is MNHNY and CDR2 is SVGAGI (reference sequence). The CDR3 runs to 16 residues. V gave up 6 bases and J gave up 3 bases; unmatched junction bases: 11. Written as DNA, the CDR3 is TGTGCCAGCAGACCATCCGAAGCGGGATACTACAATGAGCAGTTCTTC. Protein sequence: CASRPSEAGYYNEQFF.

The rearrangement uses TRBV5-4 and TRBJ2-1; a possible D gene is TRBD1 (5 bases). V was trimmed by 4 bases and J by 3 bases, leaving 14 bases between them. Germline V gene sequence: CDR1 SGHNT, CDR2 YYREEE (reference sequence). This CDR3 contains 15 residues. CDR3 protein: CASSRTGMGYNEQFF. The CDR3 DNA is TGTGCCAGCAGCCGTACAGGAATGGGCTACAATGAGCAGTTCTTC. Based on the CDR3 plus reference TRBV5-4 and TRBJ2-1, the full variable domain is ETGVTQSPTHLIKTRGQQVTLRCSSQSGHNTVSWYQQALGQGPQFIFQYYREEENGRGNFPPRFSGLQFPNYSSELNVNALELDDSALYLCASSRTGMGYNEQFFGPGTRLTVL.

The chain links TRBV10-3 to TRBJ2-7, with D perhaps matching TRBD1 (6 bases). The germline CDR1 and CDR2 sequences are ENHRY and SYGVKD. Deletions cut 6 bases from V and 2 bases from J, with 17 bases between. The CDR3 sequence is 15 residues long. The chain's CDR3 is CAIRDGQQGTYEQYF. The CDR3 bases are TGTGCCATCAGGGACGGACAGCAGGGTACCTACGAGCAGTACTTC.

V is TRBV13 and J is TRBJ2-1; weak D call: TRBD2 (5 bases). CDR1 and CDR2 (germline): PRHDT, FYEKMQ (reference sequence). The V end lost 3 bases, the J end lost 5 bases, and 14 bases lay between the germline ends. This CDR3 is 15 amino acids long. CDR3 region: CASSFQRLRDNEQFF. In DNA form, the CDR3 reads TGTGCCAGCAGCTTCCAGCGGCTAAGGGACAATGAGCAGTTCTTC.

This rearrangement joins TRBV18 to TRBJ1-4, with 10 bases lining up with TRBD1. This CDR3 is built from 15 residues. V lost 2 bases and J lost 7; bases outside the gene matches: 4. Germline V gene data show CDR1 as KGHSH and CDR2 as LQKENI. CDR3 sequence: CASSPGTGATEKLFF. CDR3 DNA: TGTGCCAGCTCACCAGGGACAGGGGCGACTGAAAAACTGTTTTTT.

The J gene is TRBJ1-5, the V gene TRBV6-4; TRBD1 agrees at 7 bases. V lost 7 bases, J lost 2 bases, and 8 bases stayed unmatched. The CDR3 contains 15 residues. From germline, CDR1 is MRHNA and CDR2 SNTAGT. In nucleotides, the CDR3 is TGTGCCAGCAAAGGACAGGCACAAGGCAATCAGCCCCAGCATTTT. Residues: CASKGQAQGNQPQHF.